The clone carrying this T cell receptor beta chain was seen at least ten times. Unique molecular identifiers were built into the TCRbeta library. MiXCR was run by TCRdb on the PCR reads, yielding one entry per CDR3 protein. The data contain 330,000 or so distinct CDR3 sequences, 10% of them singletons. The CDR3 length is 18 residues. In germline, CDR1 is KGHDR, CDR2 SFDVKD. V lost 2 bases, J lost 4 bases, and 10 bases stayed unmatched. These data belong to a study of T-cell reconstitution after alpha-beta-depleted transplantation in children. This TCR derives from a human donor who donated a stem cell graft to a child with acute lymphoblastic leukemia. Here the sequenced sample was PBMCs from the stem cell graft donor, taken from the stem cell graft. The chain has TRBV24-1 and TRBJ2-3, with 11 bases that match TRBD2. The CDR3 here is CATSDSRLAGRVPDTQYF. CDR3 nucleotide sequence: TGTGCCACCAGTGATTCACGACTAGCGGGGAGAGTCCCAGATACGCAGTATTTT.